The entry that follows covers one T cell receptor beta chain sequence. Treatment: randomized to nivolumab then ipilimumab (arm A) or the reverse (arm B). Assay used: immunoSEQ multiplex PCR; TCRdb lists only in-frame clones, some missing. The sample consists of approximately 9,000 clones, around 73% of them appearing once. These data belong to a study of sequential checkpoint blockade in melanoma. In the study overall: Patients were randomized 1:1 to nivolumab-then-ipilimumab or ipilimumab-then-nivolumab first-line. Maintenance nivolumab came after either treatment sequence.

From germline, CDR1 is MRHNA and CDR2 SNTAGT. Trimming removed 2 bases from V and 8 bases from J, with 16 bases in between. CDR3 length: 15 amino acids. This chain uses TRBV6-4 with TRBJ2-1; D is possibly TRBD1 (6 bases). This receptor was identified in a human donor with melanoma. The input for sequencing was CD8+ T cells sorted from blood (inferred from file names), taken from a patient given nivolumab and ipilimumab in sequence. The CDR3 DNA sequence: TGTGCCAGCAGTGACGGCAAGCAGGGGTTAGATGAGCAGTTCTTC. Protein product: CASSDGKQGLDEQFF.